One and the same sample provided the 6 T cell receptor beta chains below, sequenced in a study of T cell repertoires in cytomegalovirus infection. No antigen is known for these receptors. TCRdb passed the reads through MiXCR, listing each CDR3 protein once. Of fewer than 850,000 distinct CDR3 sequences detected, 25% to 30% appear once; the ten largest clones hold under 15%. Source: cultured CD8+ T cells from PBMCs, taken from culture after CMV antigen stimulation. These TCRs come from a human donor in good health (CMV status not recorded). Some clones in this sample may be carry-over from other donors' samples.

In its sample, this clonotype was seen a few times. The chain is built from TRBV10-2 and TRBJ2-1; 10 bases map to TRBD2. The CDR3 runs to 15 residues. CDR1 is WSHSY and CDR2 is SAAADI in the germline V gene. Trimming took 7 bases from V and 6 from J; bases not matched to a gene: 9. This CDR3 reads CASNQIAGGPNEQFF. In nucleotides, the CDR3 is TGCGCCAGCAACCAGATAGCGGGGGGCCCCAATGAGCAGTTCTTC.

The sample holds a few counts of this clonotype. The chain is built from TRBV4-1 and TRBJ2-7; no clear D. This CDR3 contains 13 residues. V gave up 0 bases and J gave up 5 bases, with 8 bases separating them. Germline V gene lookup returns CDR1 MGHRA and CDR2 YSYEKL. The DNA of the CDR3 is TGCGCCAGCAGCCAAGACCCCCGGGACGAGCAGTACTTC. This encodes CASSQDPRDEQYF.

V and J are TRBV7-8 and TRBJ2-2; D could derive from TRBD1 or TRBD2 (5 bases each). Germline-derived CDR1 and CDR2 are SGHVS and FQNEAQ. V lost 6 bases and J lost 2, with 13 bases in between. The CDR3 totals 15 residues. The CDR3: CASRPGTANTGELFF. In DNA form, the CDR3 reads TGTGCCAGCAGGCCCGGGACGGCAAACACCGGGGAGCTGTTTTTT.

This clonotype has just a few counts. The chain uses TRBV6-1 and TRBJ1-5; D is perhaps TRBD1 (5 bases). This CDR3 spans 18 amino acids. Trimming cost V 7 bases and J 6 bases, with 28 bases left between them. In germline, CDR1 is MNHNS, CDR2 SASEGT. The CDR3 sequence: CASKSPRNKPGLGQPQHF. The DNA for the CDR3 is TGTGCCAGCAAATCTCCCCGCAATAAGCCAGGGTTGGGTCAGCCCCAGCATTTT.

About this clonotype: The junction departs from the called germline gene at one end, perhaps through a read error. This sequence joins TRBV6-2 or TRBV6-3 and TRBJ2-3, with D perhaps given as TRBD1 or TRBD2 (5 bases each). Per the germline V gene, CDR1 is MNHEY and CDR2 is SVGEGT. The CDR3 is 13 amino acids. The DNA for the CDR3 is TGTGCCAGCAACCGGGGCTTCACAGATATGCAGTATTTT. The encoded protein is CASNRGFTDMQYF.

The chain carries TRBV27 and TRBJ1-5; 8 nucleotides align to TRBD1. Germline V gives CDR1 MNHEY, CDR2 SMNVEV (reference sequence). Trimming cost V 5 bases and J 4 bases; bases outside gene matches: 4. This CDR3 has 14 residues. The CDR3 loop is CASSGQGTNQPQHF. CDR3 coding DNA: TGTGCCAGCAGTGGACAGGGAACAAATCAGCCCCAGCATTTT.